This T cell receptor (beta chain) was observed in a study of T cell repertoires in cytomegalovirus infection. In this sample, this clonotype turned up a few times. Its antigen is currently unknown. Notes on the study in general: Public TCR beta family frequency separated CMV-and-HLA carriers, including in an independent cohort.

Trimming removed 6 bases from V and 2 bases from J; junction bases left unmatched: 11. The CDR3 has 16 residues. Per germline, CDR1 DFQATT and CDR2 SNEGSKA (reference sequence). TCRdb re-analysed the reads in MiXCR, keeping a single row per CDR3 protein. The data contain nearly 450,000 distinct CDR3 sequences, 30% to 40% of them singletons. The chain uses TRBV20-1 and TRBJ2-3; 10 positions agree with TRBD2. Source material: PBMCs. The receptor's source is a human donor in good health (CMV status not recorded). Some clones in this sample may be carry-over from other donors' samples. The CDR3 reads CSAEGHSGGITDTQYF. CDR3 nucleotide sequence: TGCAGTGCGGAGGGGCATAGCGGGGGGATCACAGATACGCAGTATTTT.